This is a list of T cell receptor beta chains from one sample in a study of cytomegalovirus exposure and HLA in healthy donors. Repertoires were generated with immunoSEQ multiplex PCR, while TCRdb's copy carries only in-frame clones and drops some. The sample lists around 120,000 clones; approximately 70% were seen once. Sequences were obtained from PBMCs. These receptors were obtained from a young man in good health and CMV-seropositive. Both conserved end residues are part of each CDR3. Each record gives: J gene, D gene, V gene, clone size, CDR3 DNA, CDR3 protein. A D gene is named only where the DNA matches it firmly. Clone size is shown for a subset of rows, as once, few, many or a class of expanded clone.

J gene: TRBJ2-5; D gene: TRBD2; V gene: TRBV7-8; clone size: -; CDR3 DNA: TGTGCCAGCAGCCAAGGACTAGCGGGGGTCCGGTACCAAGAGACCCAGTACTTC; CDR3 protein: CASSQGLAGVRYQETQYF
J gene: TRBJ2-7; D gene: -; V gene: TRBV7-3; clone size: -; CDR3 DNA: TGTGCCAGCAGCCCCACCGGGTCCCTCAGCCACGAGCAGTACTTC; CDR3 protein: CASSPTGSLSHEQYF
J gene: TRBJ2-3; D gene: TRBD2; V gene: TRBV5-8; clone size: -; CDR3 DNA: TGTGCCAGCAGTTTCGGGACTAGCGGCACAGATACGCAGTATTTT; CDR3 protein: CASSFGTSGTDTQYF
J gene: TRBJ1-4; D gene: -; V gene: TRBV6-5; clone size: -; CDR3 DNA: TGTGCCAGCGGCCTAGGTGAAAAACTGTTTTTT; CDR3 protein: CASGLGEKLFF
J gene: TRBJ2-5; D gene: -; V gene: TRBV19; clone size: few; CDR3 DNA: TGTGCCAGTAGGCCAGGGACACACCAAGAGACCCAGTACTTC; CDR3 protein: CASRPGTHQETQYF
J gene: TRBJ1-4; D gene: -; V gene: TRBV4-2; clone size: -; CDR3 DNA: TGTGCCAGCAGCCTTCGACAGGATATTAATGAAAAACTGTTTTTT; CDR3 protein: CASSLRQDINEKLFF
J gene: TRBJ2-5; D gene: -; V gene: TRBV7-2; clone size: few; CDR3 DNA: TGTGCCAGCAGCCCGCGCGGATCGCAGACCCAGTACTTC; CDR3 protein: CASSPRGSQTQYF
J gene: TRBJ2-2; D gene: -; V gene: TRBV7-2; clone size: -; CDR3 DNA: TGTGCCAGCAGACCCTGGCACGTTTCGAACACCGGGGAGCTGTTTTTT; CDR3 protein: CASRPWHVSNTGELFF
J gene: TRBJ2-5; D gene: -; V gene: TRBV7-9; clone size: -; CDR3 DNA: TGTGCCAGCAGCGCTCCCCAGGGTCAGGAGACCCAGTACTTC; CDR3 protein: CASSAPQGQETQYF
J gene: TRBJ2-5; D gene: TRBD2; V gene: TRBV30; clone size: few; CDR3 DNA: TGTGCCTGGAGTTTTTGGACTAGCTATGAGACCCAGTACTTC; CDR3 protein: CAWSFWTSYETQYF
J gene: TRBJ2-3; D gene: TRBD2; V gene: TRBV7-6; clone size: -; CDR3 DNA: TGTGCCAGCAGCTTAGCCCCTAGCGGAAGCACAGATACGCAGTATTTT; CDR3 protein: CASSLAPSGSTDTQYF
J gene: TRBJ1-6; D gene: -; V gene: TRBV4-2; clone size: -; CDR3 DNA: TGTGCCAGCAGCCAAGATGTATACGAGATCTATAATTCACCCCTCCACTTT; CDR3 protein: CASSQDVYEIYNSPLHF
J gene: TRBJ1-6; D gene: -; V gene: TRBV4-2; clone size: -; CDR3 DNA: TGTGCCAGCAGCCGATTCTCCCAGGGGCGTCAATCCTATAATTCACCCCTCCACTTT; CDR3 protein: CASSRFSQGRQSYNSPLHF
J gene: TRBJ1-1; D gene: -; V gene: TRBV30; clone size: -; CDR3 DNA: TGTGCCTGGATGGCCGGGGATGACACTGAAGCTTTCTTT; CDR3 protein: CAWMAGDDTEAFF
J gene: TRBJ2-3; D gene: TRBD1; V gene: TRBV7-9; clone size: -; CDR3 DNA: TGTGCCAGCAGCTTAGATACAGGGGGCCAATTAGATACGCAGTATTTT; CDR3 protein: CASSLDTGGQLDTQYF
J gene: TRBJ2-7; D gene: -; V gene: TRBV5-1; clone size: once; CDR3 DNA: TGCGCCAGCAGCTTGGAATTCGGGGGCGAGCAGTACTTC; CDR3 protein: CASSLEFGGEQYF
J gene: TRBJ2-5; D gene: -; V gene: TRBV11-2; clone size: -; CDR3 DNA: TGTGCCAGCAGCTCCCGGGCCGGGCGGGGCCAAGAGACCCAGTACTTC; CDR3 protein: CASSSRAGRGQETQYF
J gene: TRBJ1-6; D gene: -; V gene: TRBV6-1; clone size: -; CDR3 DNA: TGTGCCAGCAGTTCCAACTCCGGGGGGAATTCACCCCTCCACTTT; CDR3 protein: CASSSNSGGNSPLHF
J gene: TRBJ1-2; D gene: TRBD1; V gene: TRBV19; clone size: -; CDR3 DNA: TGTGCCAGTAGGACAGGGGCGGGGGGCTACACCTTC; CDR3 protein: CASRTGAGGYTF
J gene: TRBJ2-2; D gene: -; V gene: TRBV5-8; clone size: -; CDR3 DNA: TGTGCCAGCAGCTTAACCCCGACAGTAACGAACACCGGGGAGCTGTTTTTT; CDR3 protein: CASSLTPTVTNTGELFF
J gene: TRBJ2-5; D gene: -; V gene: TRBV7-2; clone size: -; CDR3 DNA: TGTGCCAGCAGCTTAGGCGAAGAGACCCAGTACTTC; CDR3 protein: CASSLGEETQYF
J gene: TRBJ2-7; D gene: TRBD1; V gene: TRBV4-1; clone size: -; CDR3 DNA: TGCGCCAGCAGCCAACCAAGGGACAGGGCCTACGAGCAGTACTTC; CDR3 protein: CASSQPRDRAYEQYF
J gene: TRBJ1-2; D gene: -; V gene: TRBV7-2; clone size: -; CDR3 DNA: TGTGCCAGCAGCTTAGTTGGAGGTCATAACACCTTC; CDR3 protein: CASSLVGGHNTF
J gene: TRBJ1-1; D gene: -; V gene: TRBV20-1; clone size: -; CDR3 DNA: TGCAGTGCGCGCCGGGACACTGAAGCTTTCTTT; CDR3 protein: CSARRDTEAFF
J gene: TRBJ2-3; D gene: TRBD2; V gene: TRBV11-2; clone size: -; CDR3 DNA: TGTGCCAGCAGCTTAGGTACTAGCGTACTTACGCAGTATTTT; CDR3 protein: CASSLGTSVLTQYF
J gene: TRBJ2-3; D gene: TRBD2; V gene: TRBV30; clone size: -; CDR3 DNA: TGTGCCTGGAGGGGGGGGAGCGGGGGAGATACGCAGTATTTT; CDR3 protein: CAWRGGSGGDTQYF